The 14 T cell receptor beta chains in this list originate from one sample, sequenced in a study of blood T cell repertoires in COVID-19 (dated by TCRdb to about 2020). The library came from the immunoSEQ multiplex PCR assay. In its TCRdb copy, this immuneACCESS table keeps in-frame sequences only and misses some clones. Where compared with another copy, unresolved V genes explain less than half of these, and the others have no known cause. In all, the sample holds 240,000 or so clones, and 75% to 90% of those were seen once. The top ten constitute roughly 3.1% of the sample. The sequenced sample consisted of PBMCs or T cells enriched from blood (not recorded which). The receptors come from a woman between 40 and 50 years old with acute COVID-19.

A single count supports this clone. V usage is TRBV7-8 and J usage is TRBJ1-1; tentatively, D is TRBD1 (6 bases). This CDR3 spans 15 amino acids. Between the trimmed V and J ends, which lost 7 bases and 3 bases, there was a span of 18 bases. Germline V lookup: CDR1 SGHVS, CDR2 FQNEAQ. The CDR3 DNA sequence: TGTGCCAGCAACAAGGGACAACTCACGGACACTGAAGCTTTCTTT. It encodes CASNKGQLTDTEAFF.

This chain connects TRBV3-1 (or the pseudogene TRBV3-2) to TRBJ2-7; D is perhaps TRBD1 (5 bases). CDR1 is LGHDT and CDR2 is YNNKEL in the germline V gene (reference sequence). V lost 1 base to trimming and J lost 0 bases, with 19 bases between them. The CDR3 spans 18 residues. The CDR3 protein is CASSQVFDPTRASYEQYF. The CDR3 DNA follows: TGTGCCAGCAGCCAAGTTTTCGATCCAACCAGGGCCTCCTACGAGCAGTACTTC.

The rearrangement uses TRBV6-5 and TRBJ2-7; TRBD1 agrees at 8 bases. Germline trimming cut 5 bases from V and 7 bases from J; bases unmatched to any gene: 13. The V gene's germline CDR1 is MNHEY and CDR2 SVGAGI. The CDR3 covers 15 residues. Written as DNA, the CDR3 is TGTGCCAGCAGTCCAACAACCGGGACAGGATATGAGCAGTACTTC. Residues: CASSPTTGTGYEQYF.

This CDR3 reads CASSLGGLATNEQFF. DNA for the CDR3: TGCGCCAGCAGCTTGGGGGGGCTAGCCACTAATGAGCAGTTCTTC. The rearrangement links TRBV5-1 to TRBJ2-1; D possibly corresponds to TRBD1 (6 bases). Trimming stripped 0 bases from V and 7 bases from J, with 14 bases between. This CDR3 spans 15 amino acids. The germline gives CDR1 SGHRS, CDR2 YFSETQ.

The genes are TRBV6-7 and TRBJ2-3, with unresolved D. TRBV6-7 counts as an open reading frame of uncertain function. CDR3 length: 18 amino acids. V was clipped by 0 bases and J by 0 bases, with 16 bases between them. CDR3 sequence reads: CASSYSPSVFISTDTQYF. The CDR3 nucleotides read TGTGCCAGCAGTTACTCGCCAAGCGTCTTCATCAGCACAGATACGCAGTATTTT.

The rearrangement links TRBV9 to TRBJ2-5; TRBD2 aligns across 9 bases. The CDR3 runs 15 residues. Trimming took 3 bases from V and 6 from J; bases not matched to a gene: 9. Germline values: CDR1 SGDLS, CDR2 YYNGEE. DNA for the CDR3: TGTGCCAGCAGCGCGCTCGGGACTAGCTCTCAGACCCAGTACTTC. Amino acid sequence: CASSALGTSSQTQYF.

The V gene is TRBV30, the J gene TRBJ1-1; the match to TRBD1 covers 7 bases. The ends lost 7 bases at V and 7 bases at J; junction bases unmatched: 6. CDR3 length: 11 amino acids. Germline V gene lookup returns CDR1 GTSNPN and CDR2 SVGIG (reference sequence). CDR3 nucleotides: TGTGCCTCCCAGACAGGGAGTGAAGCTTTCTTT. Its translation is CASQTGSEAFF. Filled out from reference TRBV30 and TRBJ1-1, the complete variable domain reads SQTIHQWPATLVQPVGSPLSLECTVEGTSNPNLYWYRQAAGRGLQLLFYSVGIGQISSEVPQNLSASRPQDRQFILSSKKLLLSDSGFYLCASQTGSEAFFGQGTRLTVV.

Here the CDR3 DNA reads TGCGCCAGCAGCCGAAGCCCGATCGCGGGAGAAGAAAGCGAGCAGTACTTC. It specifies CASSRSPIAGEESEQYF. The genes are TRBV4-1 and TRBJ2-7; 7 nucleotides line up with TRBD2. The J segment lost 6 bases and the V segment lost 4 bases, leaving 18 bases of the junction unmatched. Germline V lookup: CDR1 MGHRA, CDR2 YSYEKL. CDR3 length equals 17 residues.

This clone appeared a single time. V is TRBV6-5 and J is TRBJ2-5, with a possible D match to TRBD1 (5 bases). There are 12 residues in the CDR3. The V end was cut by 5 bases, the J end by 5 bases, with 9 bases between. Germline CDR1 reads MNHEY; CDR2 reads SVGAGI. The CDR3 DNA follows: TGTGCCAGCAGTAGGGGCAGGGAGACCCAGTACTTC. Translating it yields CASSRGRETQYF.

V usage is TRBV9 and J usage is TRBJ2-1; possibly TRBD2 for D (6 bases). V gave up 0 bases and J gave up 4 bases, with 11 bases separating them. The V gene's germline CDR1 is SGDLS and CDR2 YYNGEE. There are 15 residues in the CDR3. The CDR3 DNA reads as TGTGCCAGCAGCGTAGTGTCTAGCGCTTACAATGAGCAGTTCTTC. Translation: CASSVVSSAYNEQFF. Full variable domain (rest looked up from reference TRBV9 and TRBJ2-1): DSGVTQTPKHLITATGQRVTLRCSPRSGDLSVYWYQQSLDQGLQFLIQYYNGEERAKGNILERFSAQQFPDLHSELNLSSLELGDSALYFCASSVVSSAYNEQFFGPGTRLTVL.

The chain employs TRBV30 and TRBJ1-4; unclear D gene. V was clipped by 0 bases and J by 6 bases, with 11 bases between them. The length of the CDR3 is 14 residues. Per germline, CDR1 GTSNPN and CDR2 SVGIG (reference sequence). CDR3 sequence: CAWSVLGLDEKLFF. The CDR3 bases are TGTGCCTGGAGTGTACTAGGGCTAGATGAAAAACTGTTTTTT.

This clone appeared a single time. The chain joins TRBV30 to TRBJ1-1, with a weak D call TRBD1 (5 bases). Germline V lookup: CDR1 GTSNPN, CDR2 SVGIG (reference sequence). The CDR3 has 12 amino acids. V lost 2 bases, J lost 5 bases, and 9 bases lay in between. In DNA form, the CDR3 reads TGTGCCTGGAGTCCAGGGACTACTGAAGCTTTCTTT. It is translated as CAWSPGTTEAFF.

The V call is TRBV4-1, the J call TRBJ2-7, with D unresolved. V was trimmed by 0 bases and J by 3 bases, leaving 12 bases between them. This CDR3 has 15 amino acids. Germline V lookup: CDR1 MGHRA, CDR2 YSYEKL. The CDR3 coding sequence is TGCGCCAGCAGCCAAGAGAGGCAGAGCGACTACGAGCAGTACTTC. It yields the protein CASSQERQSDYEQYF.

This sequence joins TRBV21-1 and TRBJ2-5; the D call of TRBD2 is as the table states it, not checked on the DNA. TRBV21-1 is an annotated pseudogene. The CDR3 has 14 amino acids. CDR3 DNA sequence: TGTGCCAGCAGCAAAGATCCAGCGGAAGAGACCCAGTACTTC. The encoded protein is CASSKDPAEETQYF.